The clone carrying this T cell receptor (beta chain) has just one count. Antigen specificity is unknown. These data are taken from a study of shared clonotypes between healthy human individuals. CD45RO-negative CD8 cells positively selected for CCR7 made up the naive population, which excluded terminally differentiated effector memory CD45RA+ cells. Study-wide results and limits: Naive CD4 clonotype sharing across several donors was 4% to 5.5%.

The method was immunoSEQ multiplex PCR; TCRdb's version includes in-frame clones alone and lacks a portion of them. Counted here are 2 million to 2.5 million clones, 93% occurring once; the ten biggest clones make up more than 1.5%. Per germline, CDR1 SGDLS and CDR2 YYNGEE. This CDR3 has 15 amino acids. Germline trimming cut 4 bases from V and 5 bases from J; bases unmatched to any gene: 9. Material: naive CD8+ T cells from PBMCs. The rearrangement links TRBV9 to TRBJ2-3; TRBD1 matches at 8 bases. The source of this sequence is a man younger than 30 in good health. Some clones in this sample may be carry-over from other donors' samples. The CDR3 spells CASSPDRGLRDTQYF. CDR3 nucleotides: TGTGCCAGCAGCCCCGACAGGGGTTTGAGAGATACGCAGTATTTT.